The T cell receptor beta chain under discussion was sequenced for a study of Graves' ophthalmopathy and Graves' hyperthyroidism. Study summary: Researchers obtained peripheral blood at initial diagnosis, before any treatment had begun.

TCR beta CDR3 regions were amplified from RNA transcripts. After a first-round RT-PCR with HTBI primers, a second-round multiplex PCR was run. From the multiplex PCR reads, TCRdb called clonotypes with MiXCR, one entry per CDR3 protein. The sample consists of around 400,000 distinct CDR3 sequences, approximately 21% of them appearing once. V lost 4 bases to trimming and J lost 8 bases, with 20 bases between them. Germline CDR1 SGHTA, CDR2 FQGNSA. The CDR3 has 15 residues. Fresh peripheral blood, about 10 ml, was the PBMC source. The specimen sequenced was peripheral blood. This clonotype originated in a woman in her late teens or twenties with stable Graves' hyperthyroidism. This chain uses TRBV7-2 with TRBJ1-2, with D perhaps TRBD1 (5 bases). CDR3 residues: CASSYKIGTLGGYTF. CDR3 in DNA: TGTGCCAGCAGCTATAAAATTGGGACTTTAGGAGGCTACACCTTC.